This T cell receptor beta chain was sequenced in a study of blood T cell repertoires in COVID-19. Study summary: Samples came from the United States, Italy and Spain, spanning acute and convalescent COVID-19.

In the authors' workflow: Counts of nucleated cells, estimated from reference gene primer amplification, were obtained. Method: immunoSEQ multiplex PCR; TCRdb's copy keeps in-frame clones and lacks some. The V and J calls and the clone size are those of that table, but D and trimming were determined from the DNA. The table includes about 250,000 clones, approximately 85% detected once. The CDR3 loop spans 16 amino acids. V was cut by 4 bases and J by 2 bases, with 15 bases left in between. The germline gives CDR1 SGHAT, CDR2 FQNNGV. V and J are TRBV11-2 and TRBJ2-1; possibly TRBD2 for D (5 bases). The TCR comes from a middle-aged man with active or convalescent COVID-19. The sample taken for sequencing was peripheral blood. CDR3 in DNA: TGTGCCAGCAGCTCCCGGGGAAATGGCGCCTACAATGAGCAGTTCTTC. This encodes CASSSRGNGAYNEQFF.